The 21 T cell receptor beta chains listed next were all sequenced from one sample in a study of blood T cell repertoires in COVID-19. TCRdb's copy holds only in-frame clones and misses some; the assay was immunoSEQ multiplex PCR. The sample holds about 160,000 clones, 87% seen once. Sequencing input: peripheral blood. The receptors come from a woman aged 70-85 years with COVID-19, enrolled during active disease.

This sequence joins TRBV19 and TRBJ1-2, with 9 bases that match TRBD1. This CDR3 contains 14 residues. Germline V gene sequence: CDR1 LNHDA, CDR2 SQIVND (reference sequence). Trimming cost V 5 bases and J 2 bases; bases outside gene matches: 3. The CDR3 sequence: CASSHTGGNYGYTF. CDR3 coding DNA: TGTGCCAGTAGTCATACAGGGGGCAACTATGGCTACACCTTC.

V gene TRBV9 combines with J gene TRBJ2-1, with D possibly TRBD1 on 6 matching bases. V was clipped by 2 bases and J by 4 bases, with 7 bases between them. The CDR3 is 13 amino acids. CDR1 is SGDLS and CDR2 is YYNGEE in the germline V gene. The CDR3 DNA reads TGTGCCAGCAGCGTCGGACAGTACAATGAGCAGTTCTTC. Its translation is CASSVGQYNEQFF.

The chain has TRBV4-1 and TRBJ2-1, with D maybe TRBD2 (6 bases). From germline, CDR1 is MGHRA and CDR2 YSYEKL. The CDR3 runs 18 residues. V gave up 4 bases and J gave up 5 bases, with 24 bases separating them. CDR3 coding DNA: TGCGCCAGCAGCCCCCAAAGGACGGTGGGCAGCGGGCACAATGAGCAGTTCTTC. Translated: CASSPQRTVGSGHNEQFF.

The genes are TRBV5-1 and TRBJ2-1; 8 bases line up with TRBD2. Germline loops: CDR1 SGHRS, CDR2 YFSETQ. V was clipped by 5 bases and J by 7 bases; unmatched bases: 5. CDR3 length: 13 amino acids. CDR3 protein: CASSEASGNEQFF. As DNA, the CDR3 is TGCGCCAGCAGTGAGGCTAGCGGGAATGAGCAGTTCTTC.

This sequence joins TRBV5-4 and TRBJ2-6; D is undetermined. The V end was cut by 2 bases, the J end by 0 bases, with 6 bases between. The CDR3 is 15 residues long. CDR1 SGHNT and CDR2 YYREEE come from the germline V gene (reference sequence). The CDR3 nucleotides are TGTGCCAGCAGCTTTAGGAGCTCTGGGGCCAACGTCCTGACTTTC. Residues: CASSFRSSGANVLTF.

The sample holds one count of this clone. The chain couples TRBV2 to TRBJ2-3; TRBD2 matches 10 bases. Losses at the gene ends were 4 bases for V and 4 bases for J; bases not matched to a gene: 11. This CDR3 comprises 17 residues. The germline V gene has CDR1 SNHLY and CDR2 FYNNEI. Here the CDR3 reads CASSVSRAGGQADTQYF. Here the CDR3 DNA reads TGTGCCAGCAGTGTGTCCCGAGCGGGGGGGCAGGCAGATACGCAGTATTTT.

V and J are TRBV10-1 and TRBJ2-7, with 11 nucleotides matching TRBD2. Germline CDR1 WNHNN, CDR2 SYGVQD (reference sequence). With 1 base clipped from V and 7 bases from J, the junction kept 9 bases outside the gene matches. This CDR3 comprises 16 residues. Written as DNA, the CDR3 is TGCGCCAGCAGTGAGTGGACTAGCGGGCCTCGGGAAGAGCAGTACTTC. Amino acids: CASSEWTSGPREEQYF.

The chain recombines TRBV28 with TRBJ1-1; maybe TRBD1 (5 bases). The CDR3 loop spans 14 amino acids. Between the trimmed V and J ends, which lost 6 bases and 1 base, there was a span of 12 bases. Germline V gives CDR1 MDHEN, CDR2 SYDVKM. The CDR3 DNA follows: TGTGCCAGCAGGCTACAGGCGACGAACACTGAAGCTTTCTTT. It is translated as CASRLQATNTEAFF.

This clone was seen only a few times. The CDR3, as DNA: TGTGCCACTCACCCGGTCGAGGATGAAAAACTGTTTTTT. Translated: CATHPVEDEKLFF. The chain uses TRBV21-1 and TRBJ1-4. TRBV21-1 is given as a pseudogene. The CDR3 totals 13 residues.

The CDR3 reads CASSMRQLREKLFF. The CDR3 DNA sequence: TGTGCCAGTAGTATGCGGCAGCTCCGAGAAAAACTGTTTTTT. This sequence joins TRBV19 and TRBJ1-4; no definite D call. CDR1 LNHDA and CDR2 SQIVND come from the germline V gene (reference sequence). Trimming stripped 3 bases from V and 8 bases from J, with 13 bases between. The CDR3 sequence is 14 residues long.

This chain joins TRBV2 and TRBJ1-1; D may be TRBD1 (6 bases). V dropped 0 bases and J dropped 4 bases, with 15 bases sitting between them. CDR1 is SNHLY and CDR2 is FYNNEI in the germline V gene. The length of the CDR3 is 16 residues. CDR3 coding DNA: TGTGCCAGCAGTGAAGCGGGCCACACAGGGATCACTGAAGCTTTCTTT. Its translation is CASSEAGHTGITEAFF.

The sample holds a few counts of this clone. This chain connects TRBV6-1 to TRBJ1-3; D call uncertain. Between the trimmed V and J ends, which lost 0 bases and 9 bases, there was a span of 9 bases. The CDR3 length is 13 residues. Germline V gene data show CDR1 as MNHNS and CDR2 as SASEGT. This chain's CDR3 is CASSEARGSTIYF. In DNA, the CDR3 is TGTGCCAGCAGTGAAGCGCGTGGGAGCACCATATATTTT.

The chain carries TRBV11-2 and TRBJ2-7, with 7 positions matching TRBD2. CDR3 length equals 16 residues. Germline V CDR1 and CDR2: SGHAT, FQNNGV. The trim removed 0 bases at V and 1 base at J, leaving 6 bases unmatched. The DNA of the CDR3 is TGTGCCAGCAGCTTAGATGGGGAGGGGACTTCCTACGAGCAGTACTTC. Protein product: CASSLDGEGTSYEQYF.

V gene TRBV20-1 combines with J gene TRBJ2-5; no definite D call. The germline V gene has CDR1 DFQATT and CDR2 SNEGSKA (reference sequence). Trimming shortened V by 3 bases and J by 2 bases, and 7 bases separated the two germline ends. The CDR3 extends over 12 amino acids. The CDR3 here is CSASSRQETQYF. The CDR3 DNA reads as TGCAGTGCTAGTTCTAGACAAGAGACCCAGTACTTC.

The chain is built from TRBV27 and TRBJ1-6; 10 bases are shared with TRBD1. Trimming removed 5 bases from V and 6 bases from J; junction bases left unmatched: 7. Germline V gene sequence: CDR1 MNHEY, CDR2 SMNVEV (reference sequence). The CDR3 is 16 residues long. This chain's CDR3 is CASSDRGLGINSPLHF. In DNA form, the CDR3 reads TGTGCCAGCAGTGACAGGGGGCTAGGGATTAATTCACCCCTCCACTTT.

This clone has a single count. V is TRBV2 and J is TRBJ1-4; D is ambiguous. The CDR3 runs 12 residues. Trimming stripped 6 bases from V and 8 bases from J, with 10 bases between. Per the germline V gene, CDR1 is SNHLY and CDR2 is FYNNEI. The CDR3 nucleotides are TGTGCCAGCAGCCCCAGTAAAGAAAAACTGTTTTTT. It translates to CASSPSKEKLFF.

V is TRBV19 and J is TRBJ2-1, with 15 bases matching TRBD2. Germline V gene lookup returns CDR1 LNHDA and CDR2 SQIVND (reference sequence). The V segment lost 4 bases and the J segment 6 bases; nucleotides outside the gene matches: 4. CDR3 length: 16 residues. The CDR3 nucleotides are TGTGCCAGTAGTACCTCGGGACTAGCGGGGGGCAATGAGCAGTTCTTC. Its translation is CASSTSGLAGGNEQFF.

V gene TRBV15 combines with J gene TRBJ1-5, with D possibly being TRBD1 (5 bases). V was pared by 1 base and J by 6 bases, with 13 bases between. The CDR3 is 15 amino acids. Germline V gives CDR1 LNHNV, CDR2 YYDKDF (reference sequence). The CDR3 sequence is CATSRGDRGGQPQHF. CDR3 DNA: TGTGCCACCAGCAGAGGGGATCGGGGGGGTCAGCCCCAGCATTTT. Filled out from reference TRBV15 and TRBJ1-5, the complete variable domain reads DAMVIQNPRYQVTQFGKPVTLSCSQTLNHNVMYWYQQKSSQAPKLLFHYYDKDFNNEADTPDNFQSRRPNTSFCFLDIRSPGLGDTAMYLCATSRGDRGGQPQHFGDGTRLSIL.

The chain is built from TRBV18 and TRBJ2-3, with TRBD2 as a possible D gene (5 bases). Deletions cut 6 bases from V and 0 bases from J, with 16 bases between. This CDR3 spans 16 amino acids. The germline gives CDR1 KGHSH, CDR2 LQKENI. The CDR3 protein is CASSHQWGESTDTQYF. CDR3 DNA sequence: TGTGCCAGCTCTCACCAGTGGGGAGAAAGCACAGATACGCAGTATTTT. Combining the CDR3 with reference TRBV18 and TRBJ2-3 gives the whole variable domain NAGVMQNPRHLVRRRGQEARLRCSPMKGHSHVYWYRQLPEEGLKFMVYLQKENIIDESGMPKERFSAEFPKEGPSILRIQQVVRGDSAAYFCASSHQWGESTDTQYFGPGTRLTVL.

The V call is TRBV5-1, the J call TRBJ2-7; the match to TRBD1 covers 9 bases. Trimming at V came to 2 bases and at J to 7 bases, leaving 7 bases not matched to a gene. Germline V lookup: CDR1 SGHRS, CDR2 YFSETQ. This CDR3 has 14 residues. CDR3: CASSFRDRAGEQYF. The CDR3 nucleotides read TGCGCCAGCAGCTTCCGGGACAGGGCTGGTGAGCAGTACTTC.

The genes are TRBV4-2 and TRBJ2-1, with 9 nucleotides matching TRBD1. V was clipped by 5 bases and J by 8 bases; unmatched bases: 13. Germline V lookup: CDR1 LGHNA, CDR2 YNFKEQ. CDR3 size: 16 residues. The CDR3 reads CASSGTGTGLIDEQFF. CDR3 nucleotides: TGTGCCAGCAGCGGTACCGGGACAGGGCTCATCGATGAGCAGTTCTTC.